These 13 T cell receptor beta chains share one sample of origin, sequenced in a study of T cells in Graves' hyperthyroidism and ophthalmopathy. The CDR3 regions of TCR beta were amplified from RNA transcripts. When the TCR CDR3 underwent first-round RT-PCR, the HTBI primer set was used. TCRdb recomputed calls from the multiplex PCR reads with MiXCR, one row per CDR3 protein. The sample has about 640,000 distinct CDR3 sequences; less than 25% are singletons. Sample: blood. All receptors come from a man aged 30-40 years with Graves' ophthalmopathy.

The V call is TRBV5-1, the J call TRBJ2-7; 7 positions agree with TRBD1. J lost 5 bases, V lost 4 bases, and 12 bases had no gene match. The CDR3 has 15 residues. Germline V gene sequence: CDR1 SGHRS, CDR2 YFSETQ. The CDR3 DNA follows: TGCGCCAGCAGCCTCCGACAGGGTTTAATGAACGAGCAGTACTTC. It is translated as CASSLRQGLMNEQYF.

This clonotype showed up many times. The chain recombines TRBV20-1 with TRBJ2-1; D gene uncertain. Trimming stripped 4 bases from V and 4 bases from J, with 11 bases between. The CDR3 consists of 13 residues. CDR1 is DFQATT, CDR2 SNEGSKA, per germline (reference sequence). CDR3 sequence (DNA): TGCAGTGCTAAGAGACTCCGGTACAATGAGCAGTTCTTC. Its protein product is CSAKRLRYNEQFF.

This clonotype showed up many times. The chain recombines TRBV28 with TRBJ2-1; 7 bases agree with TRBD2. J gave up 9 bases and V 2 bases, and 16 bases lay outside the gene matches. Germline CDR1 and CDR2: MDHEN and SYDVKM. The CDR3 length is 17 residues. CDR3 sequence reads: CASSLKPTSPRETEQFF. The CDR3 DNA follows: TGTGCCAGCAGTTTAAAACCGACTAGCCCCCGGGAGACTGAGCAGTTCTTC.

The V call is TRBV29-1, the J call TRBJ2-2, with D possibly matching TRBD2 (6 bases). CDR1 is SQVTM, CDR2 ANQGSEA, per germline. V lost 1 base and J 5 bases, leaving 11 bases between the germline ends. The CDR3 contains 14 residues. The CDR3 nucleotides are TGCAGCGTTGAAGCCAGGAGGGGAACCGGGGAGCTGTTTTTT. This codes for CSVEARRGTGELFF.

The chain uses TRBV29-1 and TRBJ1-1, with D unresolved. V was trimmed by 8 bases and J by 4 bases, leaving 17 bases between them. The germline V gene encodes CDR1 SQVTM and CDR2 ANQGSEA. The CDR3 has 13 residues. CDR3 coding DNA: TGCAGCTCCCTCCAGGTTCAAGGCACTGAAGCTTTCTTT. Protein sequence: CSSLQVQGTEAFF.

The V call is TRBV4-1, the J call TRBJ2-7; the D is unclear. Per the germline V gene, CDR1 is MGHRA and CDR2 is YSYEKL. With 2 bases removed from V and 0 bases from J, the gap between germline ends came to 11 bases. The length of the CDR3 is 15 residues. In DNA form, the CDR3 reads TGCGCCAGCAGCCAAAGCATTCTTAACTCCTACGAGCAGTACTTC. It translates to CASSQSILNSYEQYF.

This clonotype was detected a few times. This chain joins TRBV6-5 and TRBJ1-1; TRBD1 agrees at 9 bases. V trimming: 2 bases; J trimming: 3 bases; junction bases outside the gene matches: 13. Looked up from germline, CDR1 is MNHEY and CDR2 is SVGAGI. The CDR3 loop spans 18 amino acids. CDR3 sequence reads: CASSYLTGGAGKDTEAFF. The DNA of the CDR3 is TGTGCCAGCAGTTACCTCACAGGGGGCGCGGGAAAAGACACTGAAGCTTTCTTT.

The gene calls are TRBV10-1 and TRBJ1-4; maybe TRBD1 (5 bases). Trimming cost V 3 bases and J 8 bases, with 10 bases left between them. The CDR3 length is 13 residues. CDR1 is WNHNN and CDR2 is SYGVQD in the germline V gene (reference sequence). CDR3 in amino acids: CASSDIWGEKLFF. The CDR3 nucleotides are TGCGCCAGCAGTGACATATGGGGGGAAAAACTGTTTTTT.

The sample holds many counts of this clonotype. This sequence joins TRBV7-2 and TRBJ2-5; 7 positions match TRBD1. Germline lookup yields CDR1 SGHTA and CDR2 FQGNSA. The CDR3 is 15 amino acids. Germline trimming cut 1 base from V and 5 bases from J; bases unmatched to any gene: 7. The CDR3 protein is CASSLVQGVWETQYF. The DNA of the CDR3 is TGTGCCAGCAGCTTAGTGCAGGGGGTCTGGGAGACCCAGTACTTC.

The chain uses TRBV7-2 and TRBJ2-6; D gene unclear. The CDR3 spans 14 residues. V was clipped by 1 base and J by 4 bases, with 5 bases between them. The V gene's germline CDR1 is SGHTA and CDR2 FQGNSA. CDR3 in DNA: TGTGCCAGCAGCTTAGGGCTGGGGGCCAACGTCCTGACTTTC. Translation gives CASSLGLGANVLTF.

The chain employs TRBV6-1 and TRBJ2-7; either TRBD1 or TRBD2 may supply D (5 bases each). The germline gives CDR1 MNHNS, CDR2 SASEGT. CDR3 length equals 12 residues. V was shortened by 5 bases and J by 6 bases, with 11 bases between the two germline ends. This chain's CDR3 is CASSYSGGEQYF. For the CDR3, the DNA is TGTGCCAGCAGTTATTCTGGGGGCGAGCAGTACTTC.

This clonotype was found many times. The chain joins TRBV28 to TRBJ2-7; the D is unclear. Looked up from germline, CDR1 is MDHEN and CDR2 is SYDVKM. This CDR3 comprises 12 residues. V lost 5 bases and J 4 bases, leaving 9 bases between the germline ends. DNA for the CDR3: TGTGCCAGCAGTCAACAAATTTACGAGCAGTACTTC. This translates into CASSQQIYEQYF.

This chain connects TRBV9 to TRBJ2-1, with 12 positions matching TRBD2. The V gene's germline CDR1 is SGDLS and CDR2 YYNGEE. The CDR3 extends over 15 amino acids. V shed 5 bases and J 7 bases; nucleotides not matched to a gene: 7. CDR3 DNA: TGTGCCAGCAGTGCGACTAGCGGGAGTTGGAATGAGCAGTTCTTC. Translated: CASSATSGSWNEQFF.